This passage covers 2 T cell receptor beta chains from one sample sequenced in a study of response to subunit inactivated influenza vaccine. In TCRdb, the RT-PCR reads were re-called with MiXCR into one record per CDR3 protein. This table holds 650,000 to 800,000 distinct CDR3 sequences, approximately 18% found once. This specimen consisted of PBMCs from blood, obtained 5 days after vaccination. The receptor set was obtained from a man between 45 and 60 years old who received an inactivated influenza vaccine.

The table lists this clonotype with many counts. The gene calls are TRBV20-1 and TRBJ1-4; 8 bases are a match to TRBD1. The germline V gene encodes CDR1 DFQATT and CDR2 SNEGSKA (reference sequence). This CDR3 has 20 amino acids. The J segment lost 3 bases and the V segment lost 0 bases, leaving 18 bases of the junction unmatched. The CDR3 DNA reads as TGCAGTGCTAGAGACTCCTTCCGACGGACAGGGATGTCGTCTAATGAAAAACTGTTTTTT. Encoded protein: CSARDSFRRTGMSSNEKLFF.

This chain uses TRBV20-1 with TRBJ1-5; 7 nucleotides match TRBD1. Germline V gene data show CDR1 as DFQATT and CDR2 as SNEGSKA (reference sequence). There are 13 residues in the CDR3. Losses at the gene ends were 4 bases for V and 5 bases for J; bases not matched to a gene: 5. The CDR3 spells CSAKRGRDQPQHF. In DNA form, the CDR3 reads TGCAGTGCTAAAAGGGGGCGCGATCAGCCCCAGCATTTT.